This T cell receptor (beta chain) was retrieved from a study of molecular identifiers for immune sequencing clone quantification. Study-level background: Replicate experiments divided RNA from around 18,000 or 91,000 naive CD8 cells into five parts and sequenced four. General study results and limits: Clone sizes that are highly expanded could be underestimated when identical TCR molecules share a barcode.

Previously described methods and listed TCR primers were employed for the bulk TCR libraries. MiXCR was run by TCRdb on the PCR reads, yielding one entry per CDR3 protein. Here the sample spans some 94,000 distinct CDR3 sequences, more than 20% being singletons. This clonotype was recorded many times. Its specificity is unknown. Naive CD8 T cells were sorted, and the gate applied was CD8+CD4-CCR7+CD45RA+. CDR1 LGHNA and CDR2 YSLEER come from the germline V gene. The CDR3 has 15 residues. With V trimmed by 0 bases and J by 2 bases, 3 bases remained unmatched. The rearrangement links TRBV4-3 to TRBJ2-5, with 7 bases lining up with TRBD1. The receptor was isolated from a human donor in good health. Some libraries in this study had Jurkat cell RNA spiked in. The sequenced material came from naive CD8+ T cells from blood, with Jurkat cell RNA spiked in. Subset indicated: FACS-sorted CD8+CD4-CCR7+CD45RA+ naive T cells. This chain's CDR3 is CASSQDRDRQETQYF. In nucleotides, the CDR3 is TGCGCCAGCAGCCAAGATCGGGACAGACAAGAGACCCAGTACTTC.